The subject of this entry is one T cell receptor (beta chain). Its cognate antigen is unknown. If patients had autoimmune disease history or systemic immunosuppression, they were excluded. Baseline was the first blood sampling point, followed by cycle 4 day 1 and cycle 7 day 1. The entry originates in a study of OX40 agonist ivuxolimab in advanced cancers. Study context: Eligibility rules accepted prior anti-PD-1, anti-PD-L1 or anti-CTLA-4 therapy, and 40% to 50% had some. Notes on the study in general: Patients who responded partially at 0.1-3.0 mg/kg showed clonal expansion ranking among the lowest.

The V and J ends lost 0 bases and 3 bases, in that order; junction bases with no gene match: 5. CDR3 size: 17 residues. The germline V gene has CDR1 MNHNS and CDR2 SASEGT. Clones were sequenced by immunoSEQ multiplex PCR, and TCRdb holds only the in-frame ones, with some missing. The data contain more than 25,000 clones, approximately 88% of them seen just once; the ten biggest clones take up over 25%. The genes are TRBV6-1 and TRBJ2-3; 11 nucleotides match TRBD2. The TCR was taken from an adult with an advanced solid tumor such as melanoma, head and neck, liver or kidney cancer. This sample comprised CD4+ or CD8+ T cells sorted from blood, obtained in a trial of the OX40 agonist ivuxolimab. The CDR3 reads CASSEALLAGETDTQYF. The CDR3 DNA reads TGTGCCAGCAGTGAAGCGCTACTAGCGGGAGAAACAGATACGCAGTATTTT.